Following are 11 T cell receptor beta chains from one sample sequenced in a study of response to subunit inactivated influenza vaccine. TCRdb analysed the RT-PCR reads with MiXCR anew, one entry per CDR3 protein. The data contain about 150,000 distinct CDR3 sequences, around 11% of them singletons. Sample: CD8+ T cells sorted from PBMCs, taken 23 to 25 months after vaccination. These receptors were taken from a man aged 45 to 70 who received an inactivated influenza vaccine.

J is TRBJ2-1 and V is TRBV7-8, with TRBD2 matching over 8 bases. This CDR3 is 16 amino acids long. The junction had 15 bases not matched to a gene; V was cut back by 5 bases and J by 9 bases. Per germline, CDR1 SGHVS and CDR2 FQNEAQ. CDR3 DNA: TGTGCCAGCAGCCCCCCCACCGGGAGGGCCGGGTTTGAGCAGTTCTTC. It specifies CASSPPTGRAGFEQFF.

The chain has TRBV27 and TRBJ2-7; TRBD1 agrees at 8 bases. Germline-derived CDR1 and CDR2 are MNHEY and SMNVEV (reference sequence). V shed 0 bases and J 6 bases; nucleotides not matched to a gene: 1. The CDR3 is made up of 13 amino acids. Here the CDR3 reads CASSLSDRVEQYF. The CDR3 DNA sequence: TGTGCCAGCAGTTTATCGGACAGGGTCGAGCAGTACTTC.

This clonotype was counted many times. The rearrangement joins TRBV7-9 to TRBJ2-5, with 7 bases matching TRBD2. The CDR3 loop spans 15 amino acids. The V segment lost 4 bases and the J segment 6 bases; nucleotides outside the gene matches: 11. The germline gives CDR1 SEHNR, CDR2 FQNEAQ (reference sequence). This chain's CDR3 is CASSSTAGIKKTQYF. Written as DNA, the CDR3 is TGTGCCAGCAGCTCCACAGCGGGGATAAAGAAGACCCAGTACTTC.

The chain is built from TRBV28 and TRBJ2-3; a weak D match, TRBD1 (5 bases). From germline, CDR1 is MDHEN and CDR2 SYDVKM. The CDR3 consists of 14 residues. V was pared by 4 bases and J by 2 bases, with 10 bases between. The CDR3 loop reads CASSYDSSTDTQYF. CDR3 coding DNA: TGTGCCAGCAGTTATGACAGTTCCACAGATACGCAGTATTTT.

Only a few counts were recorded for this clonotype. CDR3 loop: CASRFGLALETQYF. In nucleotides, the CDR3 is TGTGCCAGCAGATTTGGACTAGCTTTGGAGACCCAGTACTTC. The chain carries TRBV28 and TRBJ2-5; TRBD2 agrees at 8 bases. This CDR3 region has 14 residues. Germline trimming cut 6 bases from V and 5 bases from J; bases unmatched to any gene: 8. Germline assignment: CDR1 MDHEN and CDR2 SYDVKM.

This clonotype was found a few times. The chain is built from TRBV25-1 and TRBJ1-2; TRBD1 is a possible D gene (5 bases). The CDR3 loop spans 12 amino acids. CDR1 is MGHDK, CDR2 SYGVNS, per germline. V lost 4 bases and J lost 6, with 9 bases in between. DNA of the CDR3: TGTGCCAGCAGTGTAGGGGATCATGGCTACACCTTC. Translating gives CASSVGDHGYTF.

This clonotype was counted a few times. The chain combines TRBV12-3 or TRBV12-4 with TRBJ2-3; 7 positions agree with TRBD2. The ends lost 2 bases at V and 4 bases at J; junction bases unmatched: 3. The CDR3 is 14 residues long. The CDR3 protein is CASSLLTSADTQYF. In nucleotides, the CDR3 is TGTGCCAGCAGTTTACTTACTAGCGCAGATACGCAGTATTTT.

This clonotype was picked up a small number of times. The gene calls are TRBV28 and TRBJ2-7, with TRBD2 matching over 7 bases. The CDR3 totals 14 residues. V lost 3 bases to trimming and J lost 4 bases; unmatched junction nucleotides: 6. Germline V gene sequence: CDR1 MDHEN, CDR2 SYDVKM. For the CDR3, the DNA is TGTGCCAGCAGTTTGCTAGCGGAGACGTACGAGCAGTACTTC. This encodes CASSLLAETYEQYF. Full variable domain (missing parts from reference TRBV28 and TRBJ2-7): DVKVTQSSRYLVKRTGEKVFLECVQDMDHENMFWYRQDPGLGLRLIYFSYDVKMKEKGDIPEGYSVSREKKERFSLILESASTNQTSMYLCASSLLAETYEQYFGPGTRLTVT.

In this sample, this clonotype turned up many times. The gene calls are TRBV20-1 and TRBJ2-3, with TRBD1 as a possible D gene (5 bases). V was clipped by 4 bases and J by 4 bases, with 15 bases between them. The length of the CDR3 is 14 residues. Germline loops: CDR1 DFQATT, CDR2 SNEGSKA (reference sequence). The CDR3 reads CSANGAGWADTQYF. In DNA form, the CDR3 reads TGCAGTGCTAATGGGGCAGGGTGGGCAGATACGCAGTATTTT.

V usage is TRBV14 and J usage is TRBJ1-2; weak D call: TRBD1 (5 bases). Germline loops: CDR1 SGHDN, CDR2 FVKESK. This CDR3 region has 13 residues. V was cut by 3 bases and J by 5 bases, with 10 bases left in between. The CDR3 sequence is CASSQTGEYGYTF. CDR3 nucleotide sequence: TGTGCCAGCAGCCAGACGGGGGAATATGGCTACACCTTC. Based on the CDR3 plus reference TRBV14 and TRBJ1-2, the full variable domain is EAGVTQFPSHSVIEKGQTVTLRCDPISGHDNLYWYRRVMGKEIKFLLHFVKESKQDESGMPNNRFLAERTGGTYSTLKVQPAELEDSGVYFCASSQTGEYGYTFGSGTRLTVV.

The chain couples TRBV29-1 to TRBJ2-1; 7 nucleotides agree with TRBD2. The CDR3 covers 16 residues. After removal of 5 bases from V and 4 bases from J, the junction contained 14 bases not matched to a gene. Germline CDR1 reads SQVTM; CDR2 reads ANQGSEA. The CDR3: CSVSGFLAGVYNEQFF. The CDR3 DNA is TGCAGCGTTAGCGGCTTCCTGGCGGGAGTTTACAATGAGCAGTTCTTC.